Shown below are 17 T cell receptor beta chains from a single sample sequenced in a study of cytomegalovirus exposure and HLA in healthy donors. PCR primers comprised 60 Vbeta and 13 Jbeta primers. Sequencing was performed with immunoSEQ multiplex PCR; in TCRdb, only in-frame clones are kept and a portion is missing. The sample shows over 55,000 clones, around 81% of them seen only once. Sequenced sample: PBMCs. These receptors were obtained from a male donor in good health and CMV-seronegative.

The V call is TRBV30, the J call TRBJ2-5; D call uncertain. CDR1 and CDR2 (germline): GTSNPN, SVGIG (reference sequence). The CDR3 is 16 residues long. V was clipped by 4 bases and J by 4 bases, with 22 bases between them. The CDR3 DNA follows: TGTGCCTGGAAAAGACTCACGGTCTCCCTCGGAGAGACCCAGTACTTC. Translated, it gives CAWKRLTVSLGETQYF.

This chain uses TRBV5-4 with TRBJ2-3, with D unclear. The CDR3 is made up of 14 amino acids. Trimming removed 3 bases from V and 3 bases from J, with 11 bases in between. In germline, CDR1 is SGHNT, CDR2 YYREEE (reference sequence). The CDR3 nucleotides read TGTGCCAGCAGCTCCCCTAGTCCAACAGATACGCAGTATTTT. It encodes CASSSPSPTDTQYF.

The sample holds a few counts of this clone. In DNA, the CDR3 is TGTGCCAGCACGCTTAGCGGCACTAGCACAGATACGCAGTATTTT. This sequence encodes CASTLSGTSTDTQYF. The chain carries TRBV9 and TRBJ2-3; a weak D match, TRBD2 (6 bases). The V gene lost 6 bases and the J gene lost 0 bases, with 14 bases spanning the gap. Germline CDR1 and CDR2: SGDLS and YYNGEE. The CDR3 is 15 amino acids.

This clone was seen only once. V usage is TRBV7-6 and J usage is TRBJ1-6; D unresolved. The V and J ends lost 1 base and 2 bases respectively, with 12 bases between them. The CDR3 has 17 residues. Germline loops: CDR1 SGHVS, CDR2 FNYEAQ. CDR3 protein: CASSLEAPGTYNSPLHF. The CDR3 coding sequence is TGTGCCAGCAGCTTAGAAGCCCCAGGCACCTATAATTCACCCCTCCACTTT.

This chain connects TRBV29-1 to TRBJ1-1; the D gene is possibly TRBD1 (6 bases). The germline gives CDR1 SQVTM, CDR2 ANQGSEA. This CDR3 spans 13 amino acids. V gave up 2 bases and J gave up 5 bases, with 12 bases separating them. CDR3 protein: CSVENRAVTEAFF. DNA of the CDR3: TGCAGCGTTGAAAACAGGGCGGTGACTGAAGCTTTCTTT.

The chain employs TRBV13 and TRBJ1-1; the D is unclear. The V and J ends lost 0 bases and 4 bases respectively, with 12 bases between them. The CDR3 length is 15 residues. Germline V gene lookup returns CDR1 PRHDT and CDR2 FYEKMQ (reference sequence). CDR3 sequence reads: CASSLGAGPFTEAFF. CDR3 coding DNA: TGTGCCAGCAGCTTAGGCGCAGGTCCGTTCACTGAAGCTTTCTTT. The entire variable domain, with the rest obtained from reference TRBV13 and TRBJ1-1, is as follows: AAGVIQSPRHLIKEKRETATLKCYPIPRHDTVYWYQQGPGQDPQFLISFYEKMQSDKGSIPDRFSAQQFSDYHSELNMSSLELGDSALYFCASSLGAGPFTEAFFGQGTRLTVV.

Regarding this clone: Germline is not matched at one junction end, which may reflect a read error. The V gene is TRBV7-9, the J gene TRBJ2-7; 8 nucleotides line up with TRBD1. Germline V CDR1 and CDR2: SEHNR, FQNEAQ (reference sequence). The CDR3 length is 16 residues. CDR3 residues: CSSSLALGQGSYEQYF. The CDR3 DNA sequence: TGTTCCAGCAGCTTAGCCCTCGGACAGGGCTCCTACGAGCAGTACTTC.

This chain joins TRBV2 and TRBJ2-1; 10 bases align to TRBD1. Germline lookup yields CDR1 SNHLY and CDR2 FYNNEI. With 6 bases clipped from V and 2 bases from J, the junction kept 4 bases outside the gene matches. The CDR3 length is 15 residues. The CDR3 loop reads CASRAGTGAYNEQFF. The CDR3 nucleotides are TGTGCCAGCAGGGCCGGGACAGGGGCCTACAATGAGCAGTTCTTC.

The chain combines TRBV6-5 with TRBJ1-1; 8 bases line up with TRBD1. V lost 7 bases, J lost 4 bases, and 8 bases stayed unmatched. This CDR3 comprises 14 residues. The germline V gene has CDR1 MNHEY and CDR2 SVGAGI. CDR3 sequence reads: CASTPTGASTEAFF. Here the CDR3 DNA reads TGTGCCAGCACACCGACAGGGGCGAGCACTGAAGCTTTCTTT.

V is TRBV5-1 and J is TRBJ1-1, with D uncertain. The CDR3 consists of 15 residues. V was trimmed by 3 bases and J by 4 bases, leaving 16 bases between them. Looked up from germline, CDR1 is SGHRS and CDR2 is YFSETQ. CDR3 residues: CASSSVPGSVTEAFF. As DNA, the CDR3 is TGCGCCAGCAGCTCAGTTCCCGGGTCTGTCACTGAAGCTTTCTTT.

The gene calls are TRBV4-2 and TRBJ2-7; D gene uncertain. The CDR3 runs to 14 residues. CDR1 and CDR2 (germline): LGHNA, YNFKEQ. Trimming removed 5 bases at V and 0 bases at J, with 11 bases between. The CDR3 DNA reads TGTGCCAGCAGCTGGGCACTTACCTCCTACGAGCAGTACTTC. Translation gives CASSWALTSYEQYF.

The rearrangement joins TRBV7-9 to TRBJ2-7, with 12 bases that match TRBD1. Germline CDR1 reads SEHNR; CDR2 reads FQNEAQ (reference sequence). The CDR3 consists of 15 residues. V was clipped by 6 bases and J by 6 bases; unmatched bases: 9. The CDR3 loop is CASRDGGQGAGEQYF. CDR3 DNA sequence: TGTGCCAGCAGAGATGGGGGACAGGGGGCGGGCGAGCAGTACTTC.

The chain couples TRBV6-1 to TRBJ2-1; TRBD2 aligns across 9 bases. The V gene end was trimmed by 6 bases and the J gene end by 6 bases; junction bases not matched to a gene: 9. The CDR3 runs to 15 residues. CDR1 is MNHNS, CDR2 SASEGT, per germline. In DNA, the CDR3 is TGTGCCAGCAGGAAAGTGGCGGGGGGGCTCAATGAGCAGTTCTTC. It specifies CASRKVAGGLNEQFF.

CDR3 loop: CASRPYGTSGGHTDTQYF. CDR3 coding DNA: TGTGCCAGCAGGCCTTATGGGACTAGCGGGGGGCATACAGATACGCAGTATTTT. The chain recombines TRBV9 with TRBJ2-3; 15 bases are shared with TRBD2. Germline values: CDR1 SGDLS, CDR2 YYNGEE. CDR3 length: 18 amino acids. The V and J ends lost 5 bases and 3 bases, in that order; junction bases with no gene match: 10.

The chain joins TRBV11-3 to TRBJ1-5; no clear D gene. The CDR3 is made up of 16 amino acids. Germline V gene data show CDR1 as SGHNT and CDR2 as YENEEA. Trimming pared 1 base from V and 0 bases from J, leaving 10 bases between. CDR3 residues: CASSLVALDSNQPQHF. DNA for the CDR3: TGTGCCAGCAGCTTAGTTGCCTTAGATAGCAATCAGCCCCAGCATTTT.

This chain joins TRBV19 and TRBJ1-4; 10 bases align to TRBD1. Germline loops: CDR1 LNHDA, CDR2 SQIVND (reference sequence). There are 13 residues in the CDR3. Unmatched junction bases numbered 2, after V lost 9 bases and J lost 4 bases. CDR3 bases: TGTGCCAGCGGACAGGGGGATAATGAAAAACTGTTTTTT. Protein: CASGQGDNEKLFF.

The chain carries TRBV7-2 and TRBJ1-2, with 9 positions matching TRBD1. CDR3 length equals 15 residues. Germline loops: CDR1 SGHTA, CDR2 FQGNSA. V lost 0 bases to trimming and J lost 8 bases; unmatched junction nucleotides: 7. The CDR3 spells CASSLAVEGQGGYTF. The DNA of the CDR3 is TGTGCCAGCAGCTTAGCGGTTGAGGGACAGGGCGGCTACACCTTC.